What follows is one TCR beta chain and its context. The CDR3 spans 14 residues. The V and J ends lost 3 bases and 0 bases respectively, with 5 bases between them. Germline CDR1 reads LGHNA; CDR2 reads YNFKEQ. The sample is drawn from a study of control samples from healthy donors and cancer patients. Here immunoSEQ multiplex PCR was the method, and the copy in TCRdb shows in-frame clones only, minus some. The sample has under 75,000 clones; 90% are singletons. The gene calls are TRBV4-2 and TRBJ2-2; D remains ambiguous. The origin of this receptor is a woman aged 50 to 60 with colorectal cancer. Material: PBMCs. This chain's CDR3 is CASSQNSNTGELFF. In nucleotides, the CDR3 is TGTGCCAGCAGCCAGAATTCGAACACCGGGGAGCTGTTTTTT.